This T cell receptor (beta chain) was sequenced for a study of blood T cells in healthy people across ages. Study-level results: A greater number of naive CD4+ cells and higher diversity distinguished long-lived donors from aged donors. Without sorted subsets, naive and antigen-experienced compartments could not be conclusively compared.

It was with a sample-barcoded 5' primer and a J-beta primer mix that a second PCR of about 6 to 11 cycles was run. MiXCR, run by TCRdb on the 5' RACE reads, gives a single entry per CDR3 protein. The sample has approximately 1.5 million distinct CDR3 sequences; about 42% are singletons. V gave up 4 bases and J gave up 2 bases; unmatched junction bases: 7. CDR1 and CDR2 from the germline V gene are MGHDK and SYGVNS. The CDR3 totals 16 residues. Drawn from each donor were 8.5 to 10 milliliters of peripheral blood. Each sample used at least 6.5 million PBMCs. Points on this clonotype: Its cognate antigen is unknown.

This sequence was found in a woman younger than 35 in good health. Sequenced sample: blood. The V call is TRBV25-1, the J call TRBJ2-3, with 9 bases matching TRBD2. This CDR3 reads CASSGTPGLATDTQYF. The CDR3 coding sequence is TGTGCCAGCAGTGGAACTCCGGGACTAGCCACAGATACGCAGTATTTT.